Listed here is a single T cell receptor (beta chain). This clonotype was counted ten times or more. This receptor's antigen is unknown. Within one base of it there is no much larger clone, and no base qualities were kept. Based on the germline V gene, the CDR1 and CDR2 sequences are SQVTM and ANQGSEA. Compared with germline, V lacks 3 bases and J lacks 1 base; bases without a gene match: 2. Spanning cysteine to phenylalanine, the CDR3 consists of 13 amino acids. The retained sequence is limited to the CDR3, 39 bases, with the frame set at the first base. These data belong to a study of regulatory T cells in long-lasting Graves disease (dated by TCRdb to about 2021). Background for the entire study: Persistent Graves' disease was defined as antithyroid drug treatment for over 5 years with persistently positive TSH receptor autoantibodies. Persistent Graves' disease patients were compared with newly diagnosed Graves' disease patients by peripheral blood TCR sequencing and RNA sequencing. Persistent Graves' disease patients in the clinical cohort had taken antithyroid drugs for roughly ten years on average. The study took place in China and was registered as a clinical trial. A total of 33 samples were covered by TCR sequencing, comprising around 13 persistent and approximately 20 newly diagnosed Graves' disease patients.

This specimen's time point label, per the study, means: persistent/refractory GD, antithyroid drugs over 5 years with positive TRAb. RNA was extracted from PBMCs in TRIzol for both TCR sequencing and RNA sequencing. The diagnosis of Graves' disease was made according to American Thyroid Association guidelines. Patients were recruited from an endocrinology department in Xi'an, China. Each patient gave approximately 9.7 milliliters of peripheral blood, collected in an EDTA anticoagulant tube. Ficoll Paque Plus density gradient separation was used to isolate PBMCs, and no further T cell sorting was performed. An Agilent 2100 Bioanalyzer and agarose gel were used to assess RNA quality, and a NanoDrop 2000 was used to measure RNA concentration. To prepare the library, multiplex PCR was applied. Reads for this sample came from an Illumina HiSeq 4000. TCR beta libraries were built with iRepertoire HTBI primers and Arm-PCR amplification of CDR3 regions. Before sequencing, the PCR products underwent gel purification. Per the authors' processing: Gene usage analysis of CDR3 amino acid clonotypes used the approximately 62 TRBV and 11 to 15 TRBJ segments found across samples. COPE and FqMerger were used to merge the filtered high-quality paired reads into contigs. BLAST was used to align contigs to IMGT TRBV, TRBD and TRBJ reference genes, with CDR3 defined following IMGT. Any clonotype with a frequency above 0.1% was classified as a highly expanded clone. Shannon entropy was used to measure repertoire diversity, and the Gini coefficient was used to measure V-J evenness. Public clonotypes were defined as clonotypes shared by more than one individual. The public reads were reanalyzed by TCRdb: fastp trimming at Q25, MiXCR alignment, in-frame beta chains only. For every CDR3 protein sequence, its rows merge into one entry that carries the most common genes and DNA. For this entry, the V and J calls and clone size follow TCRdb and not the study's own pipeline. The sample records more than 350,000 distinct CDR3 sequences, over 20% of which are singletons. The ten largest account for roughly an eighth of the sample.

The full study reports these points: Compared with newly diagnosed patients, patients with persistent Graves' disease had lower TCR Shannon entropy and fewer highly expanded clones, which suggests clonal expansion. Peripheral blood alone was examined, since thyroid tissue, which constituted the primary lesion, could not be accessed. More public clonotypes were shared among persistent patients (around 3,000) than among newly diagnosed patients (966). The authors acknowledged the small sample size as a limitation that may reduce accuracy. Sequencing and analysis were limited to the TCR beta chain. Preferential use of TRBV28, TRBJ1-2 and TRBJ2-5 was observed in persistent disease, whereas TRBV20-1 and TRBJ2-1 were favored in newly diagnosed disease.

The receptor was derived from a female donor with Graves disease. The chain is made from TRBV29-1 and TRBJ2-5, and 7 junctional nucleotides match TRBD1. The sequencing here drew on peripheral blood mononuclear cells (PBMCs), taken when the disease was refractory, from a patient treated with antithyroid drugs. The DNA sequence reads TGCAGCGTTGATTGGGACAGCCAAGAGACCCAGTACTTC. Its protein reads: CSVDWDSQETQYF.